This T cell receptor beta chain was documented in a study of cytomegalovirus exposure and HLA in healthy donors. Study-level background: Across 350 to 500 genotyped donors, about 81% landed in the Caucasian-associated ancestry cluster.

With 3 bases removed from V and 4 bases from J, the gap between germline ends came to 13 bases. Germline V lookup: CDR1 SGHDT, CDR2 YYEEEE. The CDR3 runs 14 residues. Researchers ran the PCR with 60 Vbeta and 13 Jbeta primers. Data came from immunoSEQ multiplex PCR; TCRdb stores just in-frame clones and leaves some out. The sample records some 130,000 clones, around 77% being singletons. This TCR was recovered from a man aged 50 to 59 in good health and CMV-seronegative. Source material: PBMCs. The rearrangement joins TRBV5-6 to TRBJ1-1; no firm D call. The CDR3: CASSSAGVSTEAFF. Written as DNA, the CDR3 is TGTGCCAGCAGCTCGGCGGGCGTTAGCACTGAAGCTTTCTTT.